Below, 14 T cell receptor beta chains from the same sample are listed, as sequenced in a study of T-cell memory formation after mild COVID-19. MiXCR, run by TCRdb on the 5' RACE reads, gives a single entry per CDR3 protein. The data show around 6,700 distinct CDR3 sequences, with 58% seen just once and roughly 2.6% held by the top ten. Sequencing input: PBMCs or a T cell subset sorted from them (not recorded which). The source of these receptors is an adult who had mild COVID-19 (a few samples of this study predate the infection). Cell type and time point are not known.

This clonotype has ten or more counts. This chain uses TRBV9 with TRBJ2-1; D not certain. CDR3 length: 16 residues. Trimming left V 3 bases short and J 2 bases short, with 15 bases between. Germline assignment: CDR1 SGDLS and CDR2 YYNGEE. The CDR3 sequence: CASSASSSIAYNEQFF. CDR3 DNA sequence: TGTGCCAGCAGCGCGAGTAGTAGCATAGCCTACAATGAGCAGTTCTTC.

This clonotype rates as medium-sized (0.01 to 0.1%). This sequence joins TRBV7-9 and TRBJ2-1; D unresolved. This CDR3 is 12 amino acids long. V lost 5 bases and J lost 3, with 5 bases in between. From germline, CDR1 is SEHNR and CDR2 FQNEAQ (reference sequence). The CDR3 DNA is TGTGCCAGCAGCACCCGCTACAATGAGCAGTTCTTC. This sequence encodes CASSTRYNEQFF.

The V call is TRBV6-5, the J call TRBJ2-5; D is unresolved. The CDR3 extends over 13 amino acids. Germline-derived CDR1 and CDR2 are MNHEY and SVGAGI. The V and J ends lost 4 bases and 2 bases respectively, with 8 bases between them. CDR3 amino acids: CASSFTGQETQYF. The CDR3 coding sequence is TGTGCCAGCAGTTTCACTGGGCAAGAGACCCAGTACTTC.

This clonotype is deemed medium-sized. The rearrangement links TRBV7-8 to TRBJ2-2, with TRBD1 matching 10 bases. Germline trimming cut 3 bases from V and 3 bases from J; bases unmatched to any gene: 10. The CDR3 totals 18 residues. Germline loops: CDR1 SGHVS, CDR2 FQNEAQ. The chain's CDR3 is CASSFDRGLGVDTGELFF. The CDR3 DNA is TGTGCCAGCAGCTTTGACAGGGGGCTCGGGGTGGACACCGGGGAGCTGTTTTTT.

This chain links TRBV25-1 with TRBJ2-6; 8 nucleotides agree with TRBD1. Unmatched junction bases numbered 5, after V lost 3 bases and J lost 1 base. CDR1 and CDR2 from the germline V gene are MGHDK and SYGVNS. The CDR3 runs to 17 residues. CDR3 DNA: TGTGCCAGCAGTGAGGCAGGGGGCGAATCTGGGGCCAACGTCCTGACTTTC. Amino acid sequence: CASSEAGGESGANVLTF.

This clonotype qualifies as medium-sized. V and J are TRBV5-1 and TRBJ1-1, with 10 bases identical to TRBD1. This CDR3 has 16 amino acids. Germline V lookup: CDR1 SGHRS, CDR2 YFSETQ. With 4 bases clipped from V and 0 bases from J, the junction kept 6 bases outside the gene matches. Here the CDR3 reads CASSVGTGVVNTEAFF. CDR3 in DNA: TGCGCCAGCAGCGTCGGGACAGGGGTCGTGAACACTGAAGCTTTCTTT.

CDR3 amino acids: CASKAGGGNNEQFF. CDR3 sequence (DNA): TGTGCCAGCAAAGCGGGGGGAGGCAACAATGAGCAGTTCTTC. The chain recombines TRBV3-1 with TRBJ2-1; 9 bases fit TRBD2. The V gene end was trimmed by 7 bases and the J gene end by 5 bases; junction bases not matched to a gene: 6. The CDR3 covers 14 residues. Germline V gene data show CDR1 as LGHDT and CDR2 as YNNKEL (reference sequence).

A word on this clonotype: A junction end diverges from the germline sequence, so it may reflect a read error. The chain uses TRBV24-1 and TRBJ2-1; tentatively, D is TRBD1 (6 bases). Germline loops: CDR1 KGHDR, CDR2 SFDVKD. The CDR3 runs to 15 residues. The CDR3 bases are TGTGCCACCAGTGCGGATACAGGGTCCTCCAATGAGCAGTTCTTC. Residues: CATSADTGSSNEQFF.

This clonotype appeared a single time. The rearrangement links TRBV14 to TRBJ2-1, with 11 bases that match TRBD2. The length of the CDR3 is 15 residues. Germline values: CDR1 SGHDN, CDR2 FVKESK. V lost 4 bases and J lost 3; bases outside the gene matches: 2. The CDR3 nucleotides are TGTGCCAGCAGCCTGACTAGCGGGAACTACAATGAGCAGTTCTTC. This codes for CASSLTSGNYNEQFF.

The chain employs TRBV7-8 and TRBJ2-3; weak D call: TRBD2 (6 bases). Germline CDR1 and CDR2: SGHVS and FQNEAQ. The CDR3 has 15 amino acids. V lost 0 bases, J lost 0 bases, and 7 bases lay in between. CDR3 in amino acids: CASSLAGTSTDTQYF. In DNA form, the CDR3 reads TGTGCCAGCAGCTTAGCCGGGACTAGCACAGATACGCAGTATTTT.

The chain is built from TRBV4-2 and TRBJ1-1, with a tentative D call TRBD1 (5 bases). Trimming took off 1 base at V and 4 bases at J, with 7 bases between the two ends. Per germline, CDR1 LGHNA and CDR2 YNFKEQ. This CDR3 has 13 residues. The CDR3 DNA reads TGTGCCAGCAGCCAAGGGCAGGGCACTGAAGCTTTCTTT. It specifies CASSQGQGTEAFF.

This chain joins TRBV4-1 and TRBJ2-3; D is possibly TRBD1 (5 bases). Trimming removed 4 bases at V and 5 bases at J, with 16 bases between. Per the germline V gene, CDR1 is MGHRA and CDR2 is YSYEKL. The CDR3 is 15 residues long. CDR3 DNA sequence: TGCGCCAGCAGCCCCATCCAGGGCCCCGAAGATACGCAGTATTTT. Its translation: CASSPIQGPEDTQYF.

The chain couples TRBV4-1 to TRBJ2-7; TRBD2 is a possible D gene (5 bases). Trimming cost V 4 bases and J 6 bases, with 13 bases left between them. This CDR3 contains 13 residues. Germline CDR1 reads MGHRA; CDR2 reads YSYEKL. CDR3 sequence (DNA): TGCGCCAGCAGCCTCGGGGTGATTGGCGAGCAGTACTTC. Its translation: CASSLGVIGEQYF.

This clonotype is deemed medium-sized. This chain uses TRBV5-4 with TRBJ1-5; 7 bases match TRBD1. The germline gives CDR1 SGHNT, CDR2 YYREEE (reference sequence). The CDR3 runs to 14 residues. The J segment lost 1 base and the V segment lost 4 bases, leaving 2 bases of the junction unmatched. CDR3: CASSPGQSNQPQHF. The CDR3, as DNA: TGTGCCAGCAGCCCGGGACAGAGCAATCAGCCCCAGCATTTT.